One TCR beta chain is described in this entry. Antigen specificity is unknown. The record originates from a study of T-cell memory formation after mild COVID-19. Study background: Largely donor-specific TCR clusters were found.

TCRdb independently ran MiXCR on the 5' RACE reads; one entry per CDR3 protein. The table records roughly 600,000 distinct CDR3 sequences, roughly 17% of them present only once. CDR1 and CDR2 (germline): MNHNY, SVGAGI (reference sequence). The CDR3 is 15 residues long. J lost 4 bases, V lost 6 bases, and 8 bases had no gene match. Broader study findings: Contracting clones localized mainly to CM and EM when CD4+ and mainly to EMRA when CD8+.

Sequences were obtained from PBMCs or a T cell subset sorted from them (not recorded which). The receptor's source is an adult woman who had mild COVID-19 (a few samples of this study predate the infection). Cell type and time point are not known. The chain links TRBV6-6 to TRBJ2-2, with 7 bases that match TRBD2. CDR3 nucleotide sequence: TGTGCCAGCAGGGGACGGGGGGTCTTCACCGGGGAGCTGTTTTTT. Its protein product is CASRGRGVFTGELFF.